The 28 T cell receptor beta chains in this list originate from one sample, sequenced in a study of shared clonotypes between healthy human individuals. CD45RO negativity and positive selection for CCR7 defined naive CD8 cells, a population that excluded terminally differentiated effector memory CD45RA+ cells. Sequenced by immunoSEQ multiplex PCR; TCRdb stores in-frame clones only, minus some. The sample has 2 million to 2.5 million clones, approximately 95% seen once. Material: naive CD8+ T cells sorted from blood. Receptor source: a man younger than 35 in good health.

As for this clone: This sample also contains other DNA sequences that code for the same CDR3. The J gene is TRBJ2-7, the V gene TRBV5-6, with TRBD2 as a possible D gene (6 bases). Germline V gene data show CDR1 as SGHDT and CDR2 as YYEEEE. This CDR3 comprises 12 residues. Trimming cost V 2 bases and J 5 bases, with 8 bases left between them. CDR3 DNA: TGTGCCAGCAGCTTTGGAGGGGACGAGCAGTACTTC. Its translation is CASSFGGDEQYF.

V usage is TRBV6-1 and J usage is TRBJ1-2; 9 bases match TRBD1. V gave up 3 bases and J gave up 5 bases; unmatched junction bases: 7. Germline V gene data show CDR1 as MNHNS and CDR2 as SASEGT. CDR3 size: 15 residues. The chain's CDR3 is CASSDGTGPFYGYTF. CDR3 in DNA: TGTGCCAGCAGTGACGGGACAGGGCCATTTTATGGCTACACCTTC.

V usage is TRBV6-1 and J usage is TRBJ2-7; D gene ambiguous. V lost 6 bases, J lost 3 bases, and 9 bases lay in between. Per the germline V gene, CDR1 is MNHNS and CDR2 is SASEGT. The CDR3 has 12 amino acids. DNA for the CDR3: TGTGCCAGCAGCGGGTTGGGCTACGAGCAGTACTTC. It translates to CASSGLGYEQYF.

This chain links TRBV7-8 with TRBJ2-1, with D tentatively TRBD1 (5 bases). CDR1 and CDR2 from the germline V gene are SGHVS and FQNEAQ. The CDR3 sequence is 13 residues long. The ends were cut back, 3 bases at V and 9 bases at J, with 12 bases in the middle. CDR3 nucleotide sequence: TGTGCCAGCAGCTTCGGCGCTCAGGGTGAGCAGTTCTTC. Its translation: CASSFGAQGEQFF.

This clone was counted many times. The V and J genes are TRBV20-1 and TRBJ2-4; D is unclear. Trimming pared 4 bases from V and 8 bases from J, leaving 6 bases between. CDR3 length: 10 residues. Germline V lookup: CDR1 DFQATT, CDR2 SNEGSKA (reference sequence). The CDR3: CSATADIQYF. In DNA, the CDR3 is TGCAGTGCTACCGCAGACATTCAGTACTTC.

The chain links TRBV5-1 to TRBJ1-2; D possibly corresponds to TRBD1 (6 bases). The CDR3 contains 13 residues. Germline CDR1 is SGHRS and CDR2 is YFSETQ. V lost 0 bases to trimming and J lost 4 bases, with 7 bases between them. This CDR3 reads CASSLAGVYGYTF. CDR3 bases: TGCGCCAGCAGCTTGGCAGGGGTCTATGGCTACACCTTC.

The gene calls are TRBV10-3 and TRBJ2-2, with D possibly matching TRBD1 (5 bases). CDR1 ENHRY and CDR2 SYGVKD come from the germline V gene. CDR3 length: 16 residues. Trimming pared 3 bases from V and 3 bases from J, leaving 14 bases between. The CDR3 protein is CAISDPDTGYTGELFF. CDR3 sequence (DNA): TGTGCCATCAGTGACCCGGACACCGGGTACACCGGGGAGCTGTTTTTT.

This chain links TRBV5-6 with TRBJ2-5; D perhaps matches TRBD1 (5 bases). The CDR3 covers 13 residues. Trimming cost V 2 bases and J 2 bases, with 7 bases left between them. The germline gives CDR1 SGHDT, CDR2 YYEEEE. The CDR3 nucleotides read TGTGCCAGCAGCTTCCCAGGGCAAGAGACCCAGTACTTC. As protein: CASSFPGQETQYF.

The rearrangement links TRBV7-9 to TRBJ1-5; no reliable D call. This CDR3 has 16 amino acids. The germline V gene encodes CDR1 SEHNR and CDR2 FQNEAQ (reference sequence). V lost 0 bases and J lost 0, with 9 bases in between. Here the CDR3 DNA reads TGTGCCAGCAGCTTAGCTGGGTCACATAGCAATCAGCCCCAGCATTTT. Encoded protein: CASSLAGSHSNQPQHF.

Turning to this clone: The sample contains more than one DNA sequence encoding this CDR3. The CDR3 loop reads CASSLLGSTDTQYF. As DNA, the CDR3 is TGTGCCAGCAGCTTATTAGGCAGCACAGATACGCAGTATTTT. The chain links TRBV7-3 to TRBJ2-3; unclear D gene. Germline values: CDR1 SGHTA, CDR2 FQGTGA. The CDR3 has 14 residues. The V gene lost 2 bases and the J gene lost 0 bases, with 6 bases spanning the gap.

The chain employs TRBV14 and TRBJ1-3, with no clear D. Germline values: CDR1 SGHDN, CDR2 FVKESK. There are 11 residues in the CDR3. In DNA, the CDR3 is TGTCCTACCCCTTCTGGAAACACCATATATTTT. The encoded protein is CPTPSGNTIYF.

A single count supports this clone. The CDR3 does not end in the conserved phenylalanine or tryptophan, so this is likely a read error. This chain joins TRBV5-1 and TRBJ2-7; TRBD1 aligns across 8 bases. This CDR3 spans 13 amino acids. The V segment lost 4 bases and the J segment 3 bases; nucleotides outside the gene matches: 3. In germline, CDR1 is SGHRS, CDR2 YFSETQ. The CDR3: CASSQQGDYEQYL. CDR3 in DNA: TGCGCCAGCAGCCAACAGGGGGACTACGAGCAGTACTTA.

The chain combines TRBV7-9 with TRBJ2-6; D is unclear. The V and J ends lost 4 bases and 3 bases respectively, with 7 bases between them. The CDR3 covers 14 residues. CDR1 is SEHNR, CDR2 FQNEAQ, per germline (reference sequence). CDR3 nucleotide sequence: TGTGCCAGCAGCTCTGCTAGTGGGGCCAACGTCCTGACTTTC. The encoded protein is CASSSASGANVLTF.

The gene calls are TRBV5-6 and TRBJ1-4; D is possibly TRBD1 (6 bases). V lost 4 bases and J 8 bases, leaving 18 bases between the germline ends. Germline CDR1 and CDR2: SGHDT and YYEEEE. The CDR3 totals 15 residues. The CDR3, as DNA: TGTGCCAGCAGCCCTACAGGGACCGTCGGGGAAAAACTGTTTTTT. It specifies CASSPTGTVGEKLFF.

This clone has a single count. The chain carries TRBV7-9 and TRBJ2-5; TRBD1 matches at 7 bases. The germline CDR1 and CDR2 sequences are SEHNR and FQNEAQ (reference sequence). J lost 3 bases, V lost 1 base, and 5 bases had no gene match. The CDR3 has 15 residues. The DNA of the CDR3 is TGTGCCAGCAGCTTAGGGGACAGAGAAAAAGAGACCCAGTACTTC. Translated, it gives CASSLGDREKETQYF.

The gene calls are TRBV6-5 and TRBJ2-3; D is unclear. The CDR3 runs 16 residues. The V gene's germline CDR1 is MNHEY and CDR2 SVGAGI. V lost 2 bases to trimming and J lost 0 bases, with 12 bases between them. The CDR3 is CASSYGLWGSTDTQYF. For the CDR3, the DNA is TGTGCCAGCAGTTACGGTTTGTGGGGAAGCACAGATACGCAGTATTTT.

The V and J genes are TRBV6-5 and TRBJ2-7; possibly TRBD2 for D (5 bases). The V and J ends lost 2 bases and 1 base respectively, with 12 bases between them. Germline V lookup: CDR1 MNHEY, CDR2 SVGAGI. The length of the CDR3 is 15 residues. The DNA for the CDR3 is TGTGCCAGCAGTTACACAGAACTAGGTTCCTACGAGCAGTACTTC. This codes for CASSYTELGSYEQYF.

The chain carries TRBV5-1 and TRBJ1-1, with D uncertain. In germline, CDR1 is SGHRS, CDR2 YFSETQ. The CDR3 consists of 13 residues. Trimming cost V 2 bases and J 0 bases, with 5 bases left between them. The CDR3 sequence is CASSFLLNTEAFF. The CDR3 DNA reads TGCGCCAGCAGCTTTTTACTGAACACTGAAGCTTTCTTT.

The V and J genes are TRBV9 and TRBJ2-3; no clear D. V was pared by 0 bases and J by 4 bases, with 12 bases between. This CDR3 is built from 15 residues. Germline CDR1 SGDLS, CDR2 YYNGEE. The CDR3 DNA is TGTGCCAGCAGCGTAGAGGCCCGAGGCGCAGATACGCAGTATTTT. Its protein product is CASSVEARGADTQYF.

This chain links TRBV7-8 with TRBJ1-2, with 11 positions matching TRBD1. Per the germline V gene, CDR1 is SGHVS and CDR2 is FQNEAQ. The V gene end was trimmed by 5 bases and the J gene end by 6 bases; junction bases not matched to a gene: 8. The length of the CDR3 is 15 residues. The CDR3 is CASSATPGQGDGYTF. The CDR3 nucleotides read TGTGCCAGCAGCGCAACGCCGGGACAGGGGGATGGCTACACCTTC.

This chain connects TRBV29-1 to TRBJ2-2, with 8 bases aligning to TRBD1. V shed 3 bases, J shed 0 bases, and the junction held 3 bases outside the gene matches. Germline CDR1 SQVTM, CDR2 ANQGSEA. The CDR3 loop spans 15 amino acids. The CDR3 loop is CSVEEDRANTGELFF. Here the CDR3 DNA reads TGCAGCGTTGAGGAGGACAGGGCGAACACCGGGGAGCTGTTTTTT.

A single count supports this clone. V and J are TRBV10-2 and TRBJ1-5, with D tentatively TRBD1 (5 bases). The CDR3 has 14 amino acids. CDR1 is WSHSY, CDR2 SAAADI, per germline. The V and J ends lost 6 bases and 0 bases respectively, with 9 bases between them. As DNA, the CDR3 is TGCGCCAGCAGGGAACAGGATAGCAATCAGCCCCAGCATTTT. Protein sequence: CASREQDSNQPQHF.

DNA of the CDR3: TGTGCCAGCCCAAGGGCGGAGGGGGCATACACCTTC. Its translation is CASPRAEGAYTF. The chain couples TRBV2 to TRBJ1-2, with TRBD1 identical over 7 bases. Trimming removed 8 bases from V and 11 bases from J; junction bases left unmatched: 11. There are 12 residues in the CDR3. Germline CDR1 SNHLY, CDR2 FYNNEI.

The chain joins TRBV30 to TRBJ2-7, with a tentative D call TRBD1 (5 bases). V lost 0 bases to trimming and J lost 5 bases, with 8 bases between them. The CDR3 runs to 12 residues. CDR1 and CDR2 (germline): GTSNPN, SVGIG (reference sequence). This chain's CDR3 is CAWSVRRDEQYF. The CDR3 nucleotides read TGTGCCTGGAGTGTACGCAGGGACGAGCAGTACTTC.

This clone was seen a single time. The V and J genes are TRBV18 and TRBJ2-5, with TRBD1 as a possible D gene (5 bases). V was cut by 2 bases and J by 1 base, with 14 bases left in between. The germline V gene encodes CDR1 KGHSH and CDR2 LQKENI. The CDR3 is made up of 16 amino acids. This CDR3 is CASSPFGHSSQETQYF. CDR3 bases: TGTGCCAGCTCACCATTTGGACACTCGAGCCAAGAGACCCAGTACTTC. The variable domain in full, completed from reference TRBV18 and TRBJ2-5, reads NAGVMQNPRHLVRRRGQEARLRCSPMKGHSHVYWYRQLPEEGLKFMVYLQKENIIDESGMPKERFSAEFPKEGPSILRIQQVVRGDSAAYFCASSPFGHSSQETQYFGPGTRLLVL.

This clone was found once. The J gene is TRBJ1-5, the V gene TRBV10-1; D is uncertain. Per the germline V gene, CDR1 is WNHNN and CDR2 is SYGVQD (reference sequence). This CDR3 region has 18 residues. Deletions cut 7 bases from V and 4 bases from J, with 26 bases between. The CDR3 region has the DNA TGCGCCAGCACCCCCCTCCAAACGAACCAAACAACGAATCAGCCCCAGCATTTT. Protein: CASTPLQTNQTTNQPQHF.

This chain links TRBV10-1 with TRBJ1-2, with D possibly being TRBD1 (6 bases). V lost 6 bases and J 11 bases, leaving 19 bases between the germline ends. The CDR3 consists of 13 residues. Germline CDR1 reads WNHNN; CDR2 reads SYGVQD (reference sequence). The CDR3 is CASSDDSGVRYTF. The CDR3 DNA reads as TGCGCCAGCAGCGATGATTCAGGGGTCAGGTACACCTTC.

This CDR3 is CASSFGRSGANVLTF. As DNA, the CDR3 is TGTGCCAGCAGCTTCGGCCGCTCTGGGGCCAACGTCCTGACTTTC. V gene TRBV7-9 combines with J gene TRBJ2-6; D is undetermined. Per the germline V gene, CDR1 is SEHNR and CDR2 is FQNEAQ (reference sequence). V was trimmed by 3 bases and J by 0 bases, leaving 6 bases between them. CDR3 length: 15 amino acids.